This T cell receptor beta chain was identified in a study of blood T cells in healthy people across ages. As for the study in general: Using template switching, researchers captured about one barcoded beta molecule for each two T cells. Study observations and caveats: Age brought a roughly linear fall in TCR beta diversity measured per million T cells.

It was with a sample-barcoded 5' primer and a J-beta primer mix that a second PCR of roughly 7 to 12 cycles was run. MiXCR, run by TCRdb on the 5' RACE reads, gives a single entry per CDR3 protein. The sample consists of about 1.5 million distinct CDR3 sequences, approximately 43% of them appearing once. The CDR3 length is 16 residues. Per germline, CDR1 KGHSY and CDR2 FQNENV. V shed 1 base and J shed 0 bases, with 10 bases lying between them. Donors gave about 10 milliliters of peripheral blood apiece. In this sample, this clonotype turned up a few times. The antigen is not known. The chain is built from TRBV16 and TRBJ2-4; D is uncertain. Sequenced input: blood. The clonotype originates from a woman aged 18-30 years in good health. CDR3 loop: CASSQFDAAAKNIQYF. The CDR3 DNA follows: TGTGCCAGCAGCCAATTCGACGCCGCAGCCAAAAACATTCAGTACTTC.